The source of this T cell receptor beta chain is a study of T cell responses to AZD1222 COVID-19 vaccine. Overall study results and limits: The study identified only five to seven AZD1222 recipients as seropositive at baseline. A mostly white British donor set with more females was recruited, and clonal diversity was possibly underestimated. Reports say nearly half of spike-specific TCRs go after unmutated variant regions. Mapped onto spike, vaccine-associated CD4 TCRs spanned it and were dominant at 160-218 and 743-854.

Only one count was recorded for this clone. What it binds is not known. The protocol was immunoSEQ multiplex PCR, while the TCRdb copy is restricted to in-frame clones and leaves out a portion. The sample yields 84,000 or so clones, about 88% seen once. The CDR3 contains 15 residues. Germline V gene sequence: CDR1 SGHTS, CDR2 YDEGEE. Trimming removed 2 bases from V and 2 bases from J, with 13 bases in between. The receptor's source is an adult in good health. The chain recombines TRBV5-8 with TRBJ1-2, with D possibly matching TRBD1 (6 bases). The sample in question was peripheral blood, obtained on day 0 of AZD1222 vaccination. The CDR3 sequence: CASSLEAGENYGYTF. In DNA form, the CDR3 reads TGTGCCAGCAGCTTAGAGGCAGGGGAAAACTATGGCTACACCTTC.